This T cell receptor (beta chain) was observed in a study of T cells expressing NK-cell markers. UMIs were included in TCR beta cDNA generated by 5'RACE template switching. TCRdb processed the 5' RACE reads again and assigns one entry to each CDR3 protein, with no DNA. The table counts about 190,000 distinct CDR3 sequences; 20% lies in the top ten. Germline V gene data show CDR1 as MNHEY and CDR2 as SMNVEV (reference sequence). The CDR3 has 14 amino acids. The sequence came from a man aged 18-70 years in good health. The chain is built from TRBV27 and TRBJ2-7; the D gene TCRdb calls, TRBD1, cannot be checked with no DNA. The sample comprised blood T cells: a sorted CD56 or NKG2C T cell subset, CD4+ or CD8+ T cells, or bulk PBMC T cells (not recorded which). CDR3 loop: CASSPGGMPYEQYF.